This TCR beta chain derives from a study of blood T cell repertoires in COVID-19 (dated by TCRdb to the early 2020s). Looking at the study overall: Collaborator samples came from the United States, Italy and Spain and covered acute and convalescent phases of COVID-19. Samples were obtained from the ongoing ImmuneRACE study (first 160 participants) and from over 1,000 subjects provided by 6 global collaborators. The material from the prospective study consisted of cDNA or gDNA derived from T cells, B-cell-depleted T cells, or PBMCs. Subjects who had been exposed to COVID-19, were actively infected with it, or had recovered from it provided the deeply sampled blood TCRbeta repertoires that made up the dataset. Where available, HLA class I and class II types were taken from metadata supplied by the sample provider and were not determined by assay-based typing. A freely available public database, intended as a resource for researchers studying the immune response to SARS-CoV-2, is where the repertoires were released. The sample metadata nearly always contained a de-identified subject ID, COVID-19 status, age in years and sex. Here is what the overall study found, with its caveats: The amount of clinical and demographic metadata varied by source and participant and was provided uncurated.

Whole blood was collected in K2EDTA tubes by collaborating institutions according to the institutions' own protocols. Collaborator samples were shipped for TCRbeta analysis as frozen whole blood, isolated PBMCs, or DNA extracted from either sample type. A note on this clone: Its target antigen remains unknown. Base quality data are lacking; no much larger clone is found one base away.

The immunoSEQ Assay, a bias-controlled multiplex PCR, was used to amplify TCRbeta CDR3 regions from genomic DNA. In the original analysis: Nucleated cell counts per sample were estimated from amplification of reference gene primers within the assay. Sequence reads were collapsed and filtered to measure the absolute abundance of every unique TCRbeta CDR3 rearrangement. For each sample, productive Simpson clonality was calculated by taking the square root of Simpson's diversity index across productive rearrangements. Imported from immuneACCESS, the table was reduced by TCRdb to in-frame sequences with V and J called. These copies leave out some clones; in studies compared against another copy, an unresolved V gene accounts for under half, and the cause of the remainder is not known. Clonal size and the V and J genes are those of that table, whereas D and trimming came from the DNA. This sample is represented by 250,000 or so clones; roughly 86% of them were singletons. Roughly 2.6% of the sample goes to the ten largest clones.

The sequence was obtained from a woman aged 55 to 70 with acute or convalescent COVID-19. Sequencing used peripheral blood.

CDR3 region: CASSQDNQETQYF. The DNA sequence is given as TGTGCCAGCAGCCAAGACAACCAAGAGACCCAGTACTTC. The sequence joins TRBV5-4 to TRBJ2-5; too little of a D gene remains to name it. The CDR3 has 13 amino acids, counting the end cysteine and phenylalanine. The only DNA kept is the CDR3, 39 bases in frame from the first base. CDR1 and CDR2, per the germline V gene (reference sequence), are SGHNT and YYREEE. Deletion took 4 bases off V and 0 bases off J, with a span of 7 bases between the germline ends.